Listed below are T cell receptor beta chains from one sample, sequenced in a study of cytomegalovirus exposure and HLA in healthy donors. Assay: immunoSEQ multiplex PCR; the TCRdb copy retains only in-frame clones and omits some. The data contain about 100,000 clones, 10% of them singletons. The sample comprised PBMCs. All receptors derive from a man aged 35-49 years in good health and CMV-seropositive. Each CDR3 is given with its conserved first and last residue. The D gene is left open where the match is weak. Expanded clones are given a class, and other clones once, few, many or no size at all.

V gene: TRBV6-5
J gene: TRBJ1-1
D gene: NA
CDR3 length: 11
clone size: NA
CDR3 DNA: TGTGCCAGCAGTGACTTACTGGAAGCTTTCTTT
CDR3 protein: CASSDLLEAFF

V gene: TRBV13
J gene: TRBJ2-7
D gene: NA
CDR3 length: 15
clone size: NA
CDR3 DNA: TGTGCCAGCAGCTTAAGGAGGGTTGGGGGTAACGAGCAGTACTTC
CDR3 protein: CASSLRRVGGNEQYF

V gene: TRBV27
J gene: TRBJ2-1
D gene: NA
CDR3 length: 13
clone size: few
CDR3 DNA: TGTGCCAGCAGTTCCGACTATTCCAATGAGCAGTTCTTC
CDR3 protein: CASSSDYSNEQFF

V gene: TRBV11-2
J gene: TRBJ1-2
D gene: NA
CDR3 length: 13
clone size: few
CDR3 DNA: TGTGCCAGCACCCCACGGGGGGGGGATGGCTACACCTTC
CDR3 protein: CASTPRGGDGYTF

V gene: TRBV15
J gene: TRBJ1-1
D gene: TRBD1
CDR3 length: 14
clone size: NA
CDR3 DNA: TGTGCCACCAGCGGATGGGACAGGGCGCCTGAAGCTTTCTTT
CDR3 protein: CATSGWDRAPEAFF

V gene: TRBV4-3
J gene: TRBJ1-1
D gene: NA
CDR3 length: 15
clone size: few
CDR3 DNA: TGCGCCAGCAGCCAAGAGTTTTTCAAGAACACTGAAGCTTTCTTT
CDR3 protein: CASSQEFFKNTEAFF

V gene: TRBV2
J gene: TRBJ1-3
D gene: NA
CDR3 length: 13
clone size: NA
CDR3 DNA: TGTGCCAGCAGTGAAATGGAGGGAAACACCATATATTTT
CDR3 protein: CASSEMEGNTIYF

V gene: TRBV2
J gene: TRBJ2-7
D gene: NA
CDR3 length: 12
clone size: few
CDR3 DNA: TGTGCCAGCAAGGGAGTTGCCTACGAGCAGTACTTC
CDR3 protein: CASKGVAYEQYF

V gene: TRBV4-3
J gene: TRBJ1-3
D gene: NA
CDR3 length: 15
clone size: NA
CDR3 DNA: TGCGCCAGCAGCCAAGAAGGGGGCTCTGGAAACACCATATATTTT
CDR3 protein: CASSQEGGSGNTIYF

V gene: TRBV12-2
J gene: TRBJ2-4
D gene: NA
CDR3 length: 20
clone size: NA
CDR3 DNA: TGTGCAAGTCGCTTAGTTTGGAGTCCTCCAGGGGGCATAGCCAAAAACATTCAGTACTTC
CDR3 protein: CASRLVWSPPGGIAKNIQYF

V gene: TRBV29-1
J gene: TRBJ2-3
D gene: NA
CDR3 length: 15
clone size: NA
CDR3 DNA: TGCAGCGTTGAATCGCGGCACCGAGGCACAGATACGCAGTATTTT
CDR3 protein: CSVESRHRGTDTQYF

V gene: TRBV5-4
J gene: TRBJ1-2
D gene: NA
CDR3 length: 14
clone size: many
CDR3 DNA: TGTGCCAGCAGCTTCTCCGGGAGGGGCAGAGGCTACACCTTC
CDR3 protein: CASSFSGRGRGYTF

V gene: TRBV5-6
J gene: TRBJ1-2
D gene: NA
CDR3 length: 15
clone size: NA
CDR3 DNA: TGTGCCAGCAGCTTGGGGACAGCAACTAACTATGGCTACACCTTC
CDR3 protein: CASSLGTATNYGYTF

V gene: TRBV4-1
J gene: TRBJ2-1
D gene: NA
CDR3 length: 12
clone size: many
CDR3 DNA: TGCGCCAGCAGCCAATTCTTCAATGAGCAGTTCTTC
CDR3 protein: CASSQFFNEQFF

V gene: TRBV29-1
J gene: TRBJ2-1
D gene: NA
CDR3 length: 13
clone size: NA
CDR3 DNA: TGCAGCGTTCGACCTGGGGGGGCCAATGAGCAGTTCTTC
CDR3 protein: CSVRPGGANEQFF

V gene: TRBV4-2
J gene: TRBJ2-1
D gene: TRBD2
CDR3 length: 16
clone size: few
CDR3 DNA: TGTGCCAGCAGCCAATCGGCGGGAGGGCTCACCGGTGAGCAGTTCTTC
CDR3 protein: CASSQSAGGLTGEQFF

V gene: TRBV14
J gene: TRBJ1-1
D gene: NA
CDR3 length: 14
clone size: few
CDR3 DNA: TGTGCCAGCAGTTGGGCCGGGAGGGCCACTGAAGCTTTCTTT
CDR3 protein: CASSWAGRATEAFF

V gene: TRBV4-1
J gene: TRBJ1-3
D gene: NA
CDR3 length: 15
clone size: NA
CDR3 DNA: TGCGCCAGCAGCCAAGATTACAGGGCTGGAAACACCATATATTTT
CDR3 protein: CASSQDYRAGNTIYF

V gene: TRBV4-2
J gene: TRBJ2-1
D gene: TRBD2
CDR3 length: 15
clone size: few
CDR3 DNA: TGTGCCAGCAGCCAAGTTCCAGCGGGAGACAATGAGCAGTTCTTC
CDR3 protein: CASSQVPAGDNEQFF

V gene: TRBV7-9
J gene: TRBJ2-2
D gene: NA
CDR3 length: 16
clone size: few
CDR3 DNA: TGTGCCAGCAGCCCACAGGGAGTGGGGCACACCGGGGAGCTGTTTTTT
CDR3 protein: CASSPQGVGHTGELFF

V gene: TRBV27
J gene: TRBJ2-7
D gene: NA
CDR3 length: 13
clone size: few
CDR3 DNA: TGTGCCAGCAGCCAAGAGGCAGCCTACGAGCAGTACTTC
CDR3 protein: CASSQEAAYEQYF

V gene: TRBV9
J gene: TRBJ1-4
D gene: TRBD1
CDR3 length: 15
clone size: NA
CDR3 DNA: TGTGCCAGCAGTGGAGGGGGCGAGACGAACGAAAAACTGTTTTTT
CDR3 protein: CASSGGGETNEKLFF

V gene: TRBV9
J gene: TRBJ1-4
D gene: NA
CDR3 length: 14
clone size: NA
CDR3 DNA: TGTGCCAGCAGCGCGGGGGGCACTAATGAAAAACTGTTTTTT
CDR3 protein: CASSAGGTNEKLFF

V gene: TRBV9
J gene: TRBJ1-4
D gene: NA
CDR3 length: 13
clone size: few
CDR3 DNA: TGTGCCAGCAGCGAGGGCGGTGGGGCTAAACTGTTTTTT
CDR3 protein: CASSEGGGAKLFF

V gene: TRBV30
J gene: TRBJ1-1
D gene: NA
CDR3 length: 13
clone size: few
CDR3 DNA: TGTGCCTGGAGTGTAATGGGGGGCACTGAAGCTTTCTTT
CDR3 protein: CAWSVMGGTEAFF